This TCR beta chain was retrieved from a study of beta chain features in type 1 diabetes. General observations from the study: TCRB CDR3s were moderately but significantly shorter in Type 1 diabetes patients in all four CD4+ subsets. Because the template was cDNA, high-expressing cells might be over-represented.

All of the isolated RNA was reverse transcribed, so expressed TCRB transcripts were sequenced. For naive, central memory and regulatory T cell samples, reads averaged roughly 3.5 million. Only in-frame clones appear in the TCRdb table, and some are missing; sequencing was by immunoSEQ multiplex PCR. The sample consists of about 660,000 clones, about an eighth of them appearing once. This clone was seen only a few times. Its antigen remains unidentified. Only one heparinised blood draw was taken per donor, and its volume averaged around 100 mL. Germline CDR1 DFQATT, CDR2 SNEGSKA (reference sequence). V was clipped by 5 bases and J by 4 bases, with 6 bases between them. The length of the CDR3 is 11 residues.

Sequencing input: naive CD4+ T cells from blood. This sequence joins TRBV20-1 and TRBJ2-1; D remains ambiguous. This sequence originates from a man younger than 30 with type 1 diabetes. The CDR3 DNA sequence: TGCAGTGCTTCTAATTACAATGAGCAGTTCTTC. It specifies CSASNYNEQFF.